This T cell receptor (beta chain) was recovered during a study of cytomegalovirus exposure and HLA in healthy donors. Study-level background: Of all 400 or so donors who were genotyped, roughly 81% belonged to the Caucasian-associated ancestry cluster.

V shed 6 bases and J shed 0 bases, with 11 bases lying between them. CDR3 size: 14 residues. Germline CDR1 and CDR2: SNHLY and FYNNEI. The PCR contained 60 Vbeta and 13 Jbeta primers. Measured with immunoSEQ multiplex PCR; TCRdb has only the in-frame clones, and not every one. The table records around 110,000 clones, roughly two thirds of them present only once. The chain recombines TRBV2 with TRBJ1-1; D ambiguous. This receptor was taken from a female donor in good health and CMV-seronegative. Sequencing was performed on PBMCs. The CDR3 is CASRPTPVNTEAFF. The CDR3 coding sequence is TGTGCCAGCAGACCGACACCGGTGAACACTGAAGCTTTCTTT.